The following is a T cell receptor beta chain sequence with its context. What it binds is not known. Germline V gene data show CDR1 as SGHRS and CDR2 as YFSETQ. The CDR3 loop spans 17 amino acids. Trimming pared 0 bases from V and 1 base from J, leaving 15 bases between. Some clones are missing from TCRdb's copy, which holds only in-frame ones; the method was immunoSEQ multiplex PCR. The sample has over a million clones, 78% seen once. The data originate from a study of shared clonotypes between healthy human individuals. The study's findings and limits: In contrast to clonotypes shared by all four donors, non-shared clonotypes had lower generation probabilities.

The specimen sequenced was memory CD4+ T cells from PBMCs. Subset specified: CD45RA-negative fraction. This clonotype was obtained from a man between 18 and 29 years old in good health. Some clones in this sample may be carry-over from other donors' samples. This chain connects TRBV5-1 to TRBJ2-3; no definite D call. The CDR3 protein is CASSLESGRLGTDTQYF. The CDR3 nucleotides are TGCGCCAGCAGCTTGGAATCTGGGCGGCTCGGCACAGATACGCAGTATTTT.